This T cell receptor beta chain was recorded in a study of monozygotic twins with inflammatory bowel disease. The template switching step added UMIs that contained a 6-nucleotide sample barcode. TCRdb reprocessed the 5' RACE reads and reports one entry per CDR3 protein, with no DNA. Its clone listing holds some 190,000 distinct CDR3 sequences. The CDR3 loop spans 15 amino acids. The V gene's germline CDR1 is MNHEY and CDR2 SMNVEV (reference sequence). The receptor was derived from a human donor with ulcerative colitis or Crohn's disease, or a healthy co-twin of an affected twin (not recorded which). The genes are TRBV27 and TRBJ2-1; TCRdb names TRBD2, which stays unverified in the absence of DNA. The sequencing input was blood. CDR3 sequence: CASRNLAVIHNEQFF.